Presented here are 15 T cell receptor beta chains from one specimen sequenced in a study of T cell responses to AZD1222 COVID-19 vaccine. Data came from immunoSEQ multiplex PCR; TCRdb stores just in-frame clones and leaves some out. The data contain tens of thousands of clones, around nine tenths of them seen just once; the ten biggest clones take up 19%. Sequenced here: peripheral blood, sampled on day 0 of AZD1222 vaccination. Source of these receptors: an adult in good health.

This clone was counted only a few times. The CDR3: CASSQGERRGEQYF. The DNA for the CDR3 is TGCGCCAGCAGCCAAGGGGAGAGACGAGGGGAGCAGTACTTC. The chain carries TRBV4-3 and TRBJ2-7, with D perhaps TRBD2 (5 bases). Trimming stripped 1 base from V and 7 bases from J, with 14 bases between. This CDR3 has 14 residues. Germline V gives CDR1 LGHNA, CDR2 YSLEER.

CDR3 sequence: CASSDSGYGYTF. The CDR3, as DNA: TGTGCCAGCAGTGATTCAGGATATGGCTACACCTTC. This chain joins TRBV2 and TRBJ1-2, with D unresolved. The CDR3 sequence is 12 residues long. CDR1 and CDR2 from the germline V gene are SNHLY and FYNNEI. Trimming shortened V by 3 bases and J by 5 bases, and 7 bases separated the two germline ends.

The chain links TRBV15 to TRBJ2-1; D is undetermined. V shed 0 bases and J shed 0 bases, with 6 bases lying between them. From germline, CDR1 is LNHNV and CDR2 YYDKDF (reference sequence). This CDR3 is built from 15 residues. The CDR3 loop is CATSRDQSSYNEQFF. DNA for the CDR3: TGTGCCACCAGCAGAGATCAGAGCTCCTACAATGAGCAGTTCTTC.

In this sample, this clone turned up a few times. This sequence joins TRBV19 and TRBJ2-2, with TRBD2 matching over 8 bases. V was clipped by 7 bases and J by 7 bases; unmatched bases: 14. The length of the CDR3 is 16 residues. The V gene's germline CDR1 is LNHDA and CDR2 SQIVND (reference sequence). CDR3 protein: CASTPLKSGRGGELFF. Written as DNA, the CDR3 is TGTGCCAGTACCCCCCTAAAGAGCGGGAGAGGCGGGGAGCTGTTTTTT.

This chain's CDR3 is CASSLWGQGVSGYTF. The CDR3 coding sequence is TGCGCCAGCAGCTTGTGGGGACAGGGAGTTAGTGGCTACACCTTC. V gene TRBV5-1 combines with J gene TRBJ1-2, with 9 bases aligning to TRBD1. The length of the CDR3 is 15 residues. The V gene's germline CDR1 is SGHRS and CDR2 YFSETQ. Trimming at V came to 1 base and at J to 7 bases, leaving 8 bases not matched to a gene.

The chain couples TRBV4-3 to TRBJ2-3; 7 bases match TRBD1. J lost 4 bases, V lost 2 bases, and 0 bases had no gene match. Germline CDR1 reads LGHNA; CDR2 reads YSLEER. This CDR3 is 13 amino acids long. The CDR3 spells CASSQQGADTQYF. The CDR3 DNA sequence: TGCGCCAGCAGCCAACAGGGGGCAGATACGCAGTATTTT.

V and J are TRBV7-9 and TRBJ2-3; no firm D call. Germline CDR1 and CDR2: SEHNR and FQNEAQ (reference sequence). With 5 bases removed from V and 4 bases from J, the gap between germline ends came to 7 bases. The CDR3 totals 12 residues. In DNA, the CDR3 is TGTGCCAGCAGCAACGGACCAGATACGCAGTATTTT. It yields the protein CASSNGPDTQYF. Filled out from reference TRBV7-9 and TRBJ2-3, the complete variable domain reads DTGVSQNPRHKITKRGQNVTFRCDPISEHNRLYWYRQTLGQGPEFLTYFQNEAQLEKSRLLSDRFSAERPKGSFSTLEIQRTEQGDSAMYLCASSNGPDTQYFGPGTRLTVL.

In its sample, this clone was seen a few times. The chain couples TRBV4-3 to TRBJ1-5; 7 nucleotides line up with TRBD1. The CDR3 length is 15 residues. Germline lookup yields CDR1 LGHNA and CDR2 YSLEER. Trimming removed 0 bases from V and 5 bases from J; junction bases left unmatched: 4. This chain's CDR3 is CASSQDAGGDQPQHF. The CDR3 nucleotides are TGCGCCAGCAGCCAAGACGCAGGGGGGGATCAGCCCCAGCATTTT.

The V gene is TRBV5-4, the J gene TRBJ1-6; D uncertain. Germline V gene lookup returns CDR1 SGHNT and CDR2 YYREEE (reference sequence). This CDR3 comprises 16 residues. V was trimmed by 4 bases and J by 6 bases, leaving 17 bases between them. The CDR3 sequence: CASSPWILQSNSPLHF. In DNA form, the CDR3 reads TGTGCCAGCAGCCCATGGATTTTACAGAGTAATTCACCCCTCCACTTT.

The rearrangement links TRBV6-6 to TRBJ1-1, with TRBD1 matching over 8 bases. The CDR3 is made up of 14 amino acids. Trimming cost V 8 bases and J 1 base; bases outside gene matches: 6. Germline V lookup: CDR1 MNHNY, CDR2 SVGAGI (reference sequence). CDR3 region: CASQGASRNTEAFF. The CDR3 nucleotides read TGTGCCAGCCAGGGGGCATCTAGGAACACTGAAGCTTTCTTT.

This clone was counted between two and nine times. The chain is built from TRBV2 and TRBJ2-3; 7 bases fit TRBD2. The germline gives CDR1 SNHLY, CDR2 FYNNEI. The V gene end was trimmed by 6 bases and the J gene end by 1 base; junction bases not matched to a gene: 7. CDR3 length: 15 amino acids. The CDR3 here is CASSGEGLGTDTQYF. For the CDR3, the DNA is TGTGCCAGCAGCGGGGAGGGTTTAGGCACAGATACGCAGTATTTT.

This rearrangement joins TRBV7-8 to TRBJ1-1; D is unresolved. The V end lost 5 bases, the J end lost 0 bases, and 10 bases lay between the germline ends. CDR1 is SGHVS, CDR2 FQNEAQ, per germline. The CDR3 extends over 14 amino acids. This CDR3 is CASSIGSMNTEAFF. DNA of the CDR3: TGTGCCAGCAGCATAGGGTCGATGAACACTGAAGCTTTCTTT. Supplemented by reference TRBV7-8 and TRBJ1-1, the full variable domain reads GAGVSQSPRYKVAKRGQDVALRCDPISGHVSLFWYQQALGQGPEFLTYFQNEAQLDKSGLPSDRFFAERPEGSVSTLKIQRTQQEDSAVYLCASSIGSMNTEAFFGQGTRLTVV.

The gene calls are TRBV7-9 and TRBJ1-3, with D uncertain. CDR3 length: 14 residues. Germline lookup yields CDR1 SEHNR and CDR2 FQNEAQ (reference sequence). The V and J ends lost 6 bases and 0 bases respectively, with 9 bases between them. This chain's CDR3 is CASRGISSGNTIYF. In DNA form, the CDR3 reads TGTGCCAGCAGGGGGATCAGCTCTGGAAACACCATATATTTT.

The rearrangement uses TRBV6-1 and TRBJ1-3, with a weak D call TRBD1 (6 bases). The germline V gene has CDR1 MNHNS and CDR2 SASEGT. The CDR3 totals 17 residues. With 3 bases removed from V and 0 bases from J, the gap between germline ends came to 15 bases. The CDR3 loop is CASSDRSGASSGNTIYF. The CDR3 DNA is TGTGCCAGCAGTGACCGGTCAGGGGCGTCCTCTGGAAACACCATATATTTT.

The table lists this clone with many counts. The chain uses TRBV2 and TRBJ1-4; D is possibly TRBD1 (5 bases). The ends were cut back, 9 bases at V and 7 bases at J, with 15 bases in the middle. The CDR3 length is 13 residues. Germline V gives CDR1 SNHLY, CDR2 FYNNEI. The CDR3 here is CASGGGTGEKLFF. As DNA, the CDR3 is TGTGCCAGTGGGGGGGGAACTGGTGAAAAACTGTTTTTT.